Presented here are 25 T cell receptor beta chains from one specimen sequenced in a study of cytomegalovirus exposure and HLA in healthy donors. It was with 60 Vbeta and 13 Jbeta primers that the PCR ran. Assay: immunoSEQ multiplex PCR; the TCRdb copy retains only in-frame clones and omits some. In total, the table holds roughly 140,000 clones. Input material: PBMCs. These TCRs come from a man aged 40-49 years in good health and CMV-seronegative.

The V and J genes are TRBV7-9 and TRBJ1-5; D gene ambiguous. V lost 5 bases, J lost 2 bases, and 13 bases lay in between. The CDR3 is 15 amino acids. Germline CDR1 and CDR2: SEHNR and FQNEAQ (reference sequence). In nucleotides, the CDR3 is TGTGCCAGCAGCCCGGGAGGGAGTGGCAATCAGCCCCAGCATTTT. The encoded protein is CASSPGGSGNQPQHF.

As concerns this clone: Distinct nucleotide sequences in the sample also encode this CDR3. The V and J genes are TRBV6-6 and TRBJ1-1; D not certain. Trimming left V 6 bases short and J 4 bases short, with 21 bases between. CDR1 and CDR2 (germline): MNHNY, SVGAGI (reference sequence). There are 16 residues in the CDR3. The CDR3 nucleotides are TGTGCCAGCAGCTCCCCTTCCTTCAACGCGCCCACTGAAGCTTTCTTT. Protein product: CASSSPSFNAPTEAFF.

The rearrangement uses TRBV28 and TRBJ1-2; D not resolved. The V and J ends lost 10 bases and 5 bases respectively, with 20 bases between them. Germline lookup yields CDR1 MDHEN and CDR2 SYDVKM. The CDR3 spans 14 residues. DNA for the CDR3: TGTGCCACCCCCGAGCGGGAGGCGCCGTATGGCTACACCTTC. Protein product: CATPEREAPYGYTF.

The chain recombines TRBV4-3 with TRBJ2-1; tentatively, D is TRBD2 (7 bases). This CDR3 has 14 residues. Trimming took 3 bases from V and 7 from J, leaving 13 bases between them. CDR1 is LGHNA, CDR2 YSLEER, per germline. DNA of the CDR3: TGCGCCAGCAGCCATGCGGGGGCTGGGAATGAGCAGTTCTTC. Encoded protein: CASSHAGAGNEQFF.

This chain links TRBV27 with TRBJ1-1, with D perhaps TRBD1 (6 bases). Per the germline V gene, CDR1 is MNHEY and CDR2 is SMNVEV (reference sequence). The CDR3 contains 13 residues. V dropped 0 bases and J dropped 4 bases, with 6 bases sitting between them. CDR3 in DNA: TGTGCCAGCAGTTTATCCAGGGGCACTGAAGCTTTCTTT. Its protein is CASSLSRGTEAFF.

The gene calls are TRBV5-6 and TRBJ1-2; a weak D match, TRBD1 (6 bases). The CDR3 is 12 amino acids. The germline V gene encodes CDR1 SGHDT and CDR2 YYEEEE. V gave up 4 bases and J gave up 8 bases, with 12 bases separating them. DNA of the CDR3: TGTGCCAGCAGCCCACAGGGTCGGGGCTACACCTTC. Translating it yields CASSPQGRGYTF.

The chain carries TRBV5-1 and TRBJ2-7; D might be TRBD1 (6 bases). CDR1 SGHRS and CDR2 YFSETQ come from the germline V gene. Trimming pared 4 bases from V and 6 bases from J, leaving 11 bases between. The CDR3 is 12 amino acids. CDR3 bases: TGCGCCAGCAGCCTTACAGGGCGCGAGCAGTACTTC. As protein: CASSLTGREQYF.

The gene calls are TRBV5-1 and TRBJ2-1; 7 nucleotides line up with TRBD2. With V trimmed by 0 bases and J by 7 bases, 4 bases remained unmatched. CDR1 and CDR2 (germline): SGHRS, YFSETQ. The CDR3 runs 14 residues. DNA for the CDR3: TGCGCCAGCAGCTTGGGGCCGGGGGGAAATGAGCAGTTCTTC. Its translation: CASSLGPGGNEQFF.

This sequence joins TRBV28 and TRBJ1-5, with D perhaps matching TRBD1 (5 bases). Per the germline V gene, CDR1 is MDHEN and CDR2 is SYDVKM. Trimming removed 5 bases from V and 0 bases from J, with 11 bases in between. The CDR3 sequence is 15 residues long. CDR3 sequence: CASSPGGVSNQPQHF. DNA for the CDR3: TGTGCCAGCAGTCCAGGAGGGGTTAGCAATCAGCCCCAGCATTTT.

The J gene is TRBJ2-2, the V gene TRBV19; D ambiguous. The germline V gene has CDR1 LNHDA and CDR2 SQIVND (reference sequence). V dropped 7 bases and J dropped 4 bases, with 16 bases sitting between them. The CDR3 has 15 residues. This CDR3 is CASIPLGGVTGELFF. CDR3 DNA: TGTGCCAGTATTCCTCTGGGTGGAGTCACCGGGGAGCTGTTTTTT.

V usage is TRBV7-2 and J usage is TRBJ1-5, with D unclear. The CDR3 loop spans 12 amino acids. Germline V CDR1 and CDR2: SGHTA, FQGNSA. Trimming stripped 5 bases from V and 4 bases from J, with 6 bases between. The CDR3, as DNA: TGTGCCAGCAGCCTTGTGAATCAGCCCCAGCATTTT. This gives the protein CASSLVNQPQHF.

This chain joins TRBV7-9 and TRBJ2-5; no reliable D call. The germline gives CDR1 SEHNR, CDR2 FQNEAQ (reference sequence). V was clipped by 3 bases and J by 1 base, with 12 bases between them. The CDR3 is made up of 15 amino acids. The CDR3 DNA reads TGTGCCAGCAGCTTCCTCTCCTCTACCCAAGAGACCCAGTACTTC. The encoded protein is CASSFLSSTQETQYF.

The V and J genes are TRBV19 and TRBJ1-2, with D possibly TRBD1 on 5 matching bases. Germline V gene sequence: CDR1 LNHDA, CDR2 SQIVND (reference sequence). There are 14 residues in the CDR3. V lost 0 bases and J 2 bases, leaving 7 bases between the germline ends. The CDR3 sequence is CASSIEPGNYGYTF. The CDR3 nucleotides read TGTGCCAGTAGTATAGAGCCAGGGAACTATGGCTACACCTTC.

The rearrangement uses TRBV18 and TRBJ1-2; the D gene is possibly TRBD1 (5 bases). The V and J ends lost 2 bases and 8 bases respectively, with 12 bases between them. The germline CDR1 and CDR2 sequences are KGHSH and LQKENI. This CDR3 contains 13 residues. The CDR3 loop reads CASSPGAVGGYTF. CDR3 DNA: TGTGCCAGCTCACCAGGGGCGGTCGGAGGCTACACCTTC.

The gene calls are TRBV5-1 and TRBJ2-5; 8 nucleotides line up with TRBD1. CDR3 length: 13 amino acids. Germline CDR1 SGHRS, CDR2 YFSETQ. Trimming took 7 bases from V and 1 from J; bases not matched to a gene: 3. CDR3 in DNA: TGCGCCAGCGTAGGGACAGGCCAAGAGACCCAGTACTTC. This sequence encodes CASVGTGQETQYF.

The gene calls are TRBV19 and TRBJ2-7; tentatively, D is TRBD2 (7 bases). The CDR3 covers 15 residues. Per the germline V gene, CDR1 is LNHDA and CDR2 is SQIVND (reference sequence). The V gene lost 3 bases and the J gene lost 10 bases, with 22 bases spanning the gap. CDR3 sequence reads: CASSIRGARIGSQYF. The CDR3 DNA follows: TGTGCCAGTAGTATTCGGGGGGCCCGTATTGGAAGCCAGTACTTC.

The gene calls are TRBV27 and TRBJ1-1; D may be TRBD1 (5 bases). There are 12 residues in the CDR3. In germline, CDR1 is MNHEY, CDR2 SMNVEV (reference sequence). V gave up 2 bases and J gave up 8 bases, with 9 bases separating them. CDR3 in amino acids: CASSLGRGEAFF. CDR3 sequence (DNA): TGTGCCAGCAGTTTAGGGAGGGGAGAAGCTTTCTTT.

The rearrangement joins TRBV6-6 to TRBJ1-2; possible D gene TRBD1, 5 bases. Trimming took 5 bases from V and 4 from J, leaving 17 bases between them. This CDR3 has 15 amino acids. CDR1 is MNHNY, CDR2 SVGAGI, per germline (reference sequence). Here the CDR3 DNA reads TGTGCCAGCAGTCAAGAAGGGGTGCCGGGCTATGGCTACACCTTC. Its translation is CASSQEGVPGYGYTF.

The chain couples TRBV7-3 to TRBJ2-1; 8 bases are shared with TRBD2. This CDR3 spans 15 amino acids. Trimming removed 5 bases from V and 0 bases from J; junction bases left unmatched: 3. In germline, CDR1 is SGHTA, CDR2 FQGTGA. The CDR3 loop reads CASSDSGASYNEQFF. The CDR3 nucleotides are TGTGCCAGCAGCGATAGCGGGGCCTCCTACAATGAGCAGTTCTTC.

The J gene is TRBJ1-2, the V gene TRBV2; 9 bases are a match to TRBD1. Germline lookup yields CDR1 SNHLY and CDR2 FYNNEI. V dropped 6 bases and J dropped 8; count of bases not matched to a gene: 4. The CDR3 runs to 12 residues. This CDR3 is CASRGTGSGYTF. The CDR3 DNA reads as TGTGCCAGCAGGGGGACAGGGTCCGGCTACACCTTC.

V gene TRBV7-9 combines with J gene TRBJ1-2; tentatively, D is TRBD1 (5 bases). From germline, CDR1 is SEHNR and CDR2 FQNEAQ (reference sequence). The length of the CDR3 is 16 residues. Trimming cost V 2 bases and J 2 bases, with 15 bases left between them. The DNA of the CDR3 is TGTGCCAGCAGCTTATCAGGGTCTGACATAAACTATGGCTACACCTTC. This sequence encodes CASSLSGSDINYGYTF. The full variable domain, in which reference TRBV7-9 and TRBJ1-2 provide the parts outside the CDR3, is DTGVSQNPRHKITKRGQNVTFRCDPISEHNRLYWYRQTLGQGPEFLTYFQNEAQLEKSRLLSDRFSAERPKGSFSTLEIQRTEQGDSAMYLCASSLSGSDINYGYTFGSGTRLTVV.

The chain employs TRBV6-1 and TRBJ2-1, with 8 bases fitting TRBD1. This CDR3 has 14 amino acids. The germline V gene has CDR1 MNHNS and CDR2 SASEGT. V lost 3 bases and J lost 6; bases outside the gene matches: 4. For the CDR3, the DNA is TGTGCCAGCAGTGACAGGGGGCAAGGCAATGAGCAGTTCTTC. This sequence encodes CASSDRGQGNEQFF.

The chain is built from TRBV7-8 and TRBJ1-5; D remains ambiguous. V was cut by 4 bases and J by 0 bases, with 13 bases left in between. The CDR3 is 16 amino acids. Germline V CDR1 and CDR2: SGHVS, FQNEAQ. The CDR3 reads CASSSVSLYSNQPQHF. In DNA form, the CDR3 reads TGTGCCAGCAGCTCGGTATCCCTGTATAGCAATCAGCCCCAGCATTTT.

The chain combines TRBV7-2 with TRBJ2-2, with a weak D call TRBD2 (5 bases). Trimming took off 6 bases at V and 1 base at J, with 12 bases between the two ends. The CDR3 contains 15 residues. The germline gives CDR1 SGHTA, CDR2 FQGNSA. As DNA, the CDR3 is TGTGCCAGCAGGGCCTCGGCGGGGAACACCGGGGAGCTGTTTTTT. Encoded protein: CASRASAGNTGELFF.

This chain connects TRBV9 to TRBJ1-6; D possibly corresponds to TRBD1 (5 bases). Germline V gene data show CDR1 as SGDLS and CDR2 as YYNGEE. The CDR3 runs to 17 residues. With 0 bases removed from V and 7 bases from J, the gap between germline ends came to 17 bases. The CDR3 here is CASSVAGDGQLNSPLHF. The DNA for the CDR3 is TGTGCCAGCAGCGTAGCGGGGGATGGGCAGTTGAATTCACCCCTCCACTTT.